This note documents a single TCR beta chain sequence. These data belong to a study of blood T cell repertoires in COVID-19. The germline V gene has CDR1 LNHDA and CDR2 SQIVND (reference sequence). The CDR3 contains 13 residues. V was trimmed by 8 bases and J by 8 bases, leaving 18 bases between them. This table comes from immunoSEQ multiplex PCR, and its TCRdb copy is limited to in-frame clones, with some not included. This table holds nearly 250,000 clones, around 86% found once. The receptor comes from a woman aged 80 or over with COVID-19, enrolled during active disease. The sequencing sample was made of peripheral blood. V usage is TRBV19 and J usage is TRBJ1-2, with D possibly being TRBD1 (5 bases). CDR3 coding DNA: TGTGCCAGTGGGGCCCGTACACGCGAGGGCTACACCTTC. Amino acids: CASGARTREGYTF.